This TCR beta chain is from a study of T-cell memory formation after mild COVID-19. TCRdb reprocessed the 5' RACE reads with MiXCR, giving one entry per CDR3 protein. Of some 600,000 distinct CDR3 sequences detected, roughly a sixth appear once; the ten largest clones hold roughly 7.8%. V lost 5 bases and J 0 bases, leaving 17 bases between the germline ends. This CDR3 is 16 amino acids long. The germline gives CDR1 MNHEY, CDR2 SMNVEV (reference sequence). Sequenced sample: PBMCs or a T cell subset sorted from them (not recorded which). The clonotype originates from an adult woman who had mild COVID-19 (a few samples of this study predate the infection). Cell type and time point are not known. The rearrangement joins TRBV27 to TRBJ2-7, with D possibly being TRBD1 or TRBD2 (7 bases each). The CDR3 sequence is CASSPRQGGTSYEQYF. The CDR3 bases are TGTGCCAGCAGTCCGCGACAGGGAGGGACCTCCTACGAGCAGTACTTC.